This TCR beta chain derives from a study of tumor-infiltrating lymphocytes in primary liver carcinoma. Across the whole study: The tumors ranged from roughly 4 to 11 cm across and fell within stage T1-T3 N0M0. Roughly 3.65 to 7.13 million productive TCRbeta reads came from each sample, comparable across tissue types. Broader study findings: Tumor region pairs overlapped more than did tumor-adjacent and tumor-blood pairs. Merely about 7.5-24% of top clones occurred in all five tumor regions.

The researchers produced TCR beta cDNA from approximately 0.45 ug total RNA with a constant-region primer. Three nested multiplex PCR rounds of slightly modified ARM-PCR generated TCR beta libraries. Each CDR3 protein is one row after TCRdb ran MiXCR on the multiplex PCR reads. Of some 100,000 distinct CDR3 sequences in the sample, about 62% are singletons; the top ten hold around 12%. Worth noting for this clonotype: Its antigen is undetermined. A much larger clone sits a single nucleotide away, making a read error possible.

Scientists recovered RNA and DNA together from approximately 20-30 mg of unsorted bulk tissue. The clonotype comes from a woman aged 60 to 75 with primary liver carcinoma and hepatitis B virus infection. Sequencing used liver tumor tissue from sampling region 2. Subset in this sample: tumor region T2, inferior pole.

This CDR3 reads CASSPWAGGSIQYF. The DNA for the CDR3 is TGCGCCAGCAGCCCTTGGGCAGGGGGAAGCATTCAGTACTTC. The V and J genes are TRBV5-1 and TRBJ2-4, with 7 bases aligning to TRBD1. J gave up 9 bases and V 4 bases, and 10 bases lay outside the gene matches. Germline V CDR1 and CDR2: SGHRS, YFSETQ. The CDR3 covers 14 residues. The full variable domain, its missing parts supplied by reference TRBV5-1 and TRBJ2-4, is KAGVTQTPRYLIKTRGQQVTLSCSPISGHRSVSWYQQTPGQGLQFLFEYFSETQRNKGNFPGRFSGRQFSNSRSEMNVSTLELGDSALYLCASSPWAGGSIQYFGAGTRLSVL.